The 30 T cell receptor beta chains in this list originate from one sample, sequenced in a study of cytomegalovirus exposure and HLA in healthy donors. The assay was immunoSEQ multiplex PCR, and TCRdb's table has in-frame clones only and misses some. The repertoire holds some 150,000 clones, with roughly nine tenths as singletons. The sequenced sample consisted of PBMCs. The receptors here all came from a young woman in good health and CMV-seropositive.

The V and J genes are TRBV30 and TRBJ1-1; TRBD1 matches 11 bases. The J segment lost 11 bases and the V segment lost 4 bases, leaving 6 bases of the junction unmatched. The CDR3 covers 12 residues. CDR1 and CDR2 (germline): GTSNPN, SVGIG (reference sequence). The CDR3 sequence: CAWKGQGAQAFF. CDR3 nucleotides: TGTGCCTGGAAAGGACAGGGGGCGCAGGCTTTCTTT.

The V gene is TRBV13, the J gene TRBJ2-1, with 9 nucleotides matching TRBD2. The length of the CDR3 is 15 residues. Germline V gene lookup returns CDR1 PRHDT and CDR2 FYEKMQ (reference sequence). J lost 7 bases, V lost 2 bases, and 6 bases had no gene match. Here the CDR3 reads CASSLPAGGANEQFF. The CDR3 region has the DNA TGTGCCAGCAGCTTACCTGCGGGAGGGGCGAATGAGCAGTTCTTC.

Concerning this clone itself: The junction departs from the called germline gene at one end, perhaps through a read error. This chain joins TRBV18 and TRBJ2-1; 9 bases are shared with TRBD2. CDR3 size: 16 residues. The V gene's germline CDR1 is KGHSH and CDR2 LQKENI. The CDR3, as DNA: TGTGCCAGCTCACCACCCATAGTGACTAGCGGTCGGGGCGAGGTCTTC. It codes for CASSPPIVTSGRGEVF.

The chain uses TRBV19 and TRBJ1-2, with 9 bases matching TRBD1. Trimming at V came to 4 bases and at J to 2 bases, leaving 5 bases not matched to a gene. Germline-derived CDR1 and CDR2 are LNHDA and SQIVND (reference sequence). This CDR3 has 15 residues. CDR3 coding DNA: TGTGCCAGTAGTACCACCGGGACAGGGAACTATGGCTACACCTTC. Encoded protein: CASSTTGTGNYGYTF.

The V call is TRBV28, the J call TRBJ1-2; D remains ambiguous. This CDR3 region has 13 residues. V dropped 2 bases and J dropped 3 bases, with 7 bases sitting between them. The germline V gene encodes CDR1 MDHEN and CDR2 SYDVKM. This CDR3 reads CASSLPGDYGYTF. The CDR3 DNA sequence: TGTGCCAGCAGTTTACCGGGAGACTATGGCTACACCTTC.

The chain recombines TRBV4-2 with TRBJ2-5; 15 bases line up with TRBD2. V lost 2 bases to trimming and J lost 4 bases; unmatched junction nucleotides: 2. The CDR3 consists of 16 residues. Per the germline V gene, CDR1 is LGHNA and CDR2 is YNFKEQ. The CDR3 loop reads CASSQMGLAGGETQYF. As DNA, the CDR3 is TGTGCCAGCAGCCAAATGGGACTAGCGGGAGGAGAGACCCAGTACTTC.

This rearrangement joins TRBV29-1 to TRBJ2-1, with D maybe TRBD2 (5 bases). Trimming took off 2 bases at V and 3 bases at J, with 8 bases between the two ends. Per germline, CDR1 SQVTM and CDR2 ANQGSEA. This CDR3 comprises 13 residues. Written as DNA, the CDR3 is TGCAGCGTTGAAACCAGCGGCTACAATGAGCAGTTCTTC. Its translation: CSVETSGYNEQFF.

The CDR3 loop is CASSLAGGGNTIYF. The CDR3 DNA sequence: TGTGCCAGCAGCTTGGCCGGGGGGGGAAACACCATATATTTT. V and J are TRBV5-4 and TRBJ1-3; a weak D match, TRBD1 (5 bases). The germline gives CDR1 SGHNT, CDR2 YYREEE (reference sequence). Trimming took 0 bases from V and 4 from J, leaving 8 bases between them. The CDR3 sequence is 14 residues long.

The chain combines TRBV2 with TRBJ2-4, with 10 bases that match TRBD1. The CDR3 has 15 residues. Germline V lookup: CDR1 SNHLY, CDR2 FYNNEI. V lost 8 bases and J lost 8; bases outside the gene matches: 12. CDR3 amino acids: CASATGDRGWDIQYF. CDR3 DNA: TGTGCCAGCGCTACTGGGGACAGGGGTTGGGACATTCAGTACTTC.

CDR3 residues: CASSVSGGETQYF. Written as DNA, the CDR3 is TGTGCCAGCAGCGTCTCGGGGGGAGAGACCCAGTACTTC. This chain joins TRBV9 and TRBJ2-5, with 7 nucleotides matching TRBD2. The CDR3 extends over 13 amino acids. Germline CDR1 reads SGDLS; CDR2 reads YYNGEE. V was pared by 2 bases and J by 4 bases, with 2 bases of the junction left unmatched.

The chain combines TRBV29-1 with TRBJ2-1, with 9 bases that match TRBD2. V was clipped by 1 base and J by 6 bases; unmatched bases: 13. The germline gives CDR1 SQVTM, CDR2 ANQGSEA. CDR3 length: 17 residues. CDR3 in DNA: TGCAGCGTTGAAGGACTAGCGGAGGCCCTCCTCTTCAATGAGCAGTTCTTC. This gives the protein CSVEGLAEALLFNEQFF.

The rearrangement uses TRBV5-1 and TRBJ2-5; TRBD2 might be the D (6 bases). The ends were cut back, 1 base at V and 1 base at J, with 11 bases in the middle. This CDR3 is built from 15 residues. CDR1 is SGHRS, CDR2 YFSETQ, per germline. The CDR3: CASSLWLALQETQYF. The CDR3 region has the DNA TGCGCCAGCAGCTTGTGGCTAGCGCTCCAAGAGACCCAGTACTTC.

This clone was counted a single time. This chain connects TRBV6-5 to TRBJ2-7; TRBD2 matches at 8 bases. The CDR3 covers 15 residues. From germline, CDR1 is MNHEY and CDR2 SVGAGI. J lost 4 bases, V lost 2 bases, and 7 bases had no gene match. The CDR3 sequence: CASSYGAGGLYEQYF. The CDR3 bases are TGTGCCAGCAGTTACGGGGCGGGGGGCCTTTACGAGCAGTACTTC.

This clone was detected only once. The chain employs TRBV27 and TRBJ2-6; D ambiguous. The CDR3 has 16 residues. Per germline, CDR1 MNHEY and CDR2 SMNVEV (reference sequence). With 3 bases removed from V and 2 bases from J, the gap between germline ends came to 11 bases. Here the CDR3 reads CASSFGTLAGANVLTF. The CDR3 nucleotides read TGTGCCAGCAGTTTTGGTACCCTAGCTGGGGCCAACGTCCTGACTTTC.

The V gene is TRBV28, the J gene TRBJ1-5; D is undetermined. Trimming shortened V by 2 bases and J by 7 bases, and 6 bases separated the two germline ends. CDR1 and CDR2 (germline): MDHEN, SYDVKM. This CDR3 spans 12 amino acids. The CDR3 DNA follows: TGTGCCAGCAGTTTACGGGTCCAGCCCCAGCATTTT. It encodes CASSLRVQPQHF.

Here the CDR3 reads CASSLEGRGISRPNYGYTF. DNA for the CDR3: TGTGCCAGCAGCTTGGAAGGGCGGGGCATCTCCCGACCTAACTATGGCTACACCTTC. This sequence joins TRBV5-8 and TRBJ1-2; D may be TRBD1 (5 bases). Trimming cost V 0 bases and J 0 bases, with 21 bases left between them. In germline, CDR1 is SGHTS, CDR2 YDEGEE. CDR3 length equals 19 residues.

The rearrangement joins TRBV13 to TRBJ2-3; D possibly corresponds to TRBD1 (6 bases). The germline V gene has CDR1 PRHDT and CDR2 FYEKMQ (reference sequence). The length of the CDR3 is 18 residues. V dropped 5 bases and J dropped 7 bases, with 28 bases sitting between them. CDR3 loop: CASSPPRSQGVWNNTQYF. DNA of the CDR3: TGTGCCAGCAGCCCCCCTAGATCACAGGGTGTTTGGAACAATACGCAGTATTTT.

The chain couples TRBV7-9 to TRBJ1-1, with 9 bases fitting TRBD1. The CDR3 extends over 19 amino acids. The germline V gene encodes CDR1 SEHNR and CDR2 FQNEAQ (reference sequence). Trimming at V came to 5 bases and at J to 0 bases, leaving 16 bases not matched to a gene. The CDR3 DNA reads as TGTGCCAGCAGCCCGAGGAATCACAGGGGGCCACGTATGAACACTGAAGCTTTCTTT. It translates to CASSPRNHRGPRMNTEAFF.

The chain couples TRBV19 to TRBJ1-5; no clear D gene. The CDR3 length is 14 residues. Germline V gene lookup returns CDR1 LNHDA and CDR2 SQIVND (reference sequence). Trimming left V 4 bases short and J 4 bases short, with 11 bases between. This CDR3 reads CASSNGQRNQPQHF. As DNA, the CDR3 is TGTGCCAGTAGTAACGGGCAGCGGAATCAGCCCCAGCATTTT.

The chain joins TRBV11-3 to TRBJ2-2; possible D gene TRBD1, 6 bases. Germline CDR1 reads SGHNT; CDR2 reads YENEEA. This CDR3 is built from 18 residues. The V gene lost 0 bases and the J gene lost 3 bases, with 17 bases spanning the gap. DNA for the CDR3: TGTGCCAGCAGCTTAGAAGTTCTGGGACAAACTCACACCGGGGAGCTGTTTTTT. It yields the protein CASSLEVLGQTHTGELFF.

The gene calls are TRBV7-3 and TRBJ2-1; D is uncertain. Germline CDR1 SGHTA, CDR2 FQGTGA. Between the trimmed V and J ends, which lost 2 bases and 9 bases, there was a span of 11 bases. The CDR3 is made up of 13 amino acids. CDR3 nucleotides: TGTGCCAGCAGCTTATTGGCCTTAGCTGAGCAGTTCTTC. Translated: CASSLLALAEQFF.

The gene calls are TRBV5-1 and TRBJ2-3, with 8 nucleotides matching TRBD2. J lost 6 bases, V lost 0 bases, and 6 bases had no gene match. The CDR3 is 15 amino acids. Looked up from germline, CDR1 is SGHRS and CDR2 is YFSETQ. The CDR3 loop is CASSLGGLGSDTQYF. The CDR3 coding sequence is TGCGCCAGCAGCTTGGGGGGACTAGGATCGGATACGCAGTATTTT.

The chain is built from TRBV5-4 and TRBJ2-1; D may be TRBD2 (5 bases). In germline, CDR1 is SGHNT, CDR2 YYREEE (reference sequence). The V and J ends lost 6 bases and 5 bases respectively, with 12 bases between them. The CDR3 has 13 amino acids. The CDR3 nucleotides read TGTGCCAGCAACGCGAGGGCCGACAATGAGCAGTTCTTC. Encoded protein: CASNARADNEQFF.

The V call is TRBV28, the J call TRBJ2-2, with a weak D call TRBD2 (5 bases). The CDR3 length is 16 residues. V was pared by 8 bases and J by 7 bases, with 23 bases between. Germline V gives CDR1 MDHEN, CDR2 SYDVKM. The CDR3 sequence: CASGPPNEGFNGELFF. The CDR3 region has the DNA TGTGCCAGCGGGCCTCCGAATGAGGGATTTAACGGGGAGCTGTTTTTT.

The chain uses TRBV19 and TRBJ2-7; 14 nucleotides align to TRBD2. The V gene's germline CDR1 is LNHDA and CDR2 SQIVND (reference sequence). The CDR3 extends over 17 amino acids. V lost 5 bases, J lost 5 bases, and 11 bases stayed unmatched. CDR3 sequence reads: CASSPTGTSGSRDEQYF. The CDR3 DNA follows: TGTGCCAGTAGTCCGACCGGGACTAGCGGGAGCAGGGACGAGCAGTACTTC.

The rearrangement links TRBV11-2 to TRBJ2-7; D uncertain. The CDR3 totals 14 residues. Germline V gene lookup returns CDR1 SGHAT and CDR2 FQNNGV. V lost 2 bases and J 0 bases, leaving 8 bases between the germline ends. This CDR3 is CASSLNGLSYEQYF. CDR3 in DNA: TGTGCCAGCAGCTTAAATGGGCTCTCCTACGAGCAGTACTTC. The full variable domain, with the rest looked up from reference TRBV11-2 and TRBJ2-7, is EAGVAQSPRYKIIEKRQSVAFWCNPISGHATLYWYQQILGQGPKLLIQFQNNGVVDDSQLPKDRFSAERLKGVDSTLKIQPAKLEDSAVYLCASSLNGLSYEQYFGPGTRLTVT.

The chain carries TRBV7-2 and TRBJ2-3; D is unclear. The V and J ends lost 0 bases and 0 bases respectively, with 10 bases between them. CDR1 and CDR2 (germline): SGHTA, FQGNSA. The CDR3 is 16 amino acids. CDR3 sequence: CASSLAVTRSTDTQYF. In DNA, the CDR3 is TGTGCCAGCAGCTTAGCGGTGACACGAAGCACAGATACGCAGTATTTT.

This chain links TRBV5-4 with TRBJ2-7; 8 positions match TRBD1. CDR1 and CDR2 from the germline V gene are SGHNT and YYREEE (reference sequence). The CDR3 extends over 15 amino acids. The junction had 8 bases not matched to a gene; V was cut back by 4 bases and J by 2 bases. CDR3 DNA: TGTGCCAGCAGCCATGGACAGGGCCCGACCTACGAGCAGTACTTC. Its translation: CASSHGQGPTYEQYF.

This rearrangement joins TRBV11-3 to TRBJ1-1; TRBD1 agrees at 8 bases. Trimming cost V 5 bases and J 4 bases; bases outside gene matches: 9. The CDR3 spans 15 residues. Per the germline V gene, CDR1 is SGHNT and CDR2 is YENEEA. The CDR3 nucleotides are TGTGCCAGCAGCCTTGACAGGGGAATGAGCACTGAAGCTTTCTTT. This sequence encodes CASSLDRGMSTEAFF.

The genes are TRBV2 and TRBJ1-4; maybe TRBD1 (5 bases). Germline V gene data show CDR1 as SNHLY and CDR2 as FYNNEI. The CDR3 extends over 14 amino acids. Trimming stripped 6 bases from V and 8 bases from J, with 16 bases between. CDR3 nucleotide sequence: TGTGCCAGCAGCCCACAGGAGACTGGGGAAAAACTGTTTTTT. It encodes CASSPQETGEKLFF.